The source of this T cell receptor beta chain is a study of Ad26.COV2.S vaccination and SARS-CoV-2 variants. Study summary: Vaccine-arm donor from the placebo-controlled COV1001 Ad26.COV2.S trial.

As for treatment: over 15 received Ad26.COV2.S at low or high dose, single or two shots; 5 received placebo; per-sample allocation not given. The samples date from day 63 after the first vaccine or placebo injection. The sample came from a Boston adult aged 18-55 years. Ad26 vector vaccine expressed Wuhan-strain SARS-CoV-2 spike. Repertoires were generated with immunoSEQ multiplex PCR, while TCRdb's copy carries only in-frame clones and drops some. The repertoire includes about 320,000 clones, about 86% of them detected once, and roughly 1.9% sits in the top ten. V was shortened by 6 bases and J by 4 bases, with 25 bases between the two germline ends. There are 17 residues in the CDR3. Per the germline V gene, CDR1 is SGHDT and CDR2 is YYEEEE. General observations from the study: Vaccine recipients surpassed placebo recipients in spike-specific TCR breadth.

Regarding this clone: Its specificity is not known.

V and J are TRBV5-6 and TRBJ1-2, with D possibly TRBD1 on 6 matching bases. The clonotype originates from a person between 18 and 59 years old who received the Ad26.COV2.S COVID-19 vaccine or a placebo. Sequences were derived from peripheral blood, sampled in a trial of Ad26.COV2.S vaccine versus placebo. The CDR3 bases are TGTGCCAGCACCACCGCCGGGGGGGGCGCTTATGCCTATGGCTACACCTTC. It translates to CASTTAGGGAYAYGYTF. Looking up the rest from reference TRBV5-6 and TRBJ1-2 gives the full variable domain: DAGVTQSPTHLIKTRGQQVTLRCSPKSGHDTVSWYQQALGQGPQFIFQYYEEEERQRGNFPDRFSGHQFPNYSSELNVNALLLGDSALYLCASTTAGGGAYAYGYTFGSGTRLTVV.